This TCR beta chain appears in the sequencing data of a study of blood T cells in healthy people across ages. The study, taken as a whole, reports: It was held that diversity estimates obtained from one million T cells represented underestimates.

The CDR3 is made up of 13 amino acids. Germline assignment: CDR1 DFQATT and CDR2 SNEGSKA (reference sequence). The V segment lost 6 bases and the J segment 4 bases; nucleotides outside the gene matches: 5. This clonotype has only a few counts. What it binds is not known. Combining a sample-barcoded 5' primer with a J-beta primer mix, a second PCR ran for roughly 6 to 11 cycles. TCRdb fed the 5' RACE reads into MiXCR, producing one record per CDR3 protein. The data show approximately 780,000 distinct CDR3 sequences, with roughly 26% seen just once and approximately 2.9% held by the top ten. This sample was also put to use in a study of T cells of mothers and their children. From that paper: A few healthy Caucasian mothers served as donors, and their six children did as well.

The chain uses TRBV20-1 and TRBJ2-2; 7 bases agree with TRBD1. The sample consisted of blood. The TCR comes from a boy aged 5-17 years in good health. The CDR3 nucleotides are TGCAGTGCAAGGGACAGTCGCACCGGGGAGCTGTTTTTT. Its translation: CSARDSRTGELFF.